One and the same sample provided the 17 T cell receptor beta chains below, sequenced in a study of blood T cells in healthy people across ages. For the second PCR, which ran for about 7 to 11 cycles, a sample-barcoded 5' primer and a J-beta primer mix were used. MiXCR, run by TCRdb on the 5' RACE reads, gives a single entry per CDR3 protein. Among 980,000 or so distinct CDR3 sequences listed, around 48% were seen once. Sequenced sample: blood. The source is a man aged 25 to 45 in good health.

The rearrangement uses TRBV3-1 and TRBJ1-2; no reliable D call. The ends were cut back, 0 bases at V and 6 bases at J, with 11 bases in the middle. Germline CDR1 and CDR2: LGHDT and YNNKEL (reference sequence). The CDR3 is made up of 14 amino acids. The CDR3 coding sequence is TGTGCCAGCAGCCAAGACGCCAACCGAAATGGCTACACCTTC. It translates to CASSQDANRNGYTF.

This chain connects TRBV2 to TRBJ2-3; no firm D call. Trimming pared 4 bases from V and 3 bases from J, leaving 8 bases between. The CDR3 runs 13 residues. Germline values: CDR1 SNHLY, CDR2 FYNNEI. The chain's CDR3 is CASSGTPTDTQYF. CDR3 nucleotides: TGTGCCAGCAGTGGGACCCCTACAGATACGCAGTATTTT.

This chain connects TRBV5-1 to TRBJ1-2, with a possible D match to TRBD1 (5 bases). V was cut by 4 bases and J by 0 bases, with 13 bases left in between. The germline gives CDR1 SGHRS, CDR2 YFSETQ. The CDR3 sequence is 15 residues long. The CDR3 reads CASSKTGTPNYGYTF. CDR3 in DNA: TGCGCCAGCAGCAAAACAGGCACCCCTAACTATGGCTACACCTTC. The variable domain in full, completed from reference TRBV5-1 and TRBJ1-2, reads KAGVTQTPRYLIKTRGQQVTLSCSPISGHRSVSWYQQTPGQGLQFLFEYFSETQRNKGNFPGRFSGRQFSNSRSEMNVSTLELGDSALYLCASSKTGTPNYGYTFGSGTRLTVV.

This chain connects TRBV30 to TRBJ2-3, with D possibly being TRBD1 or TRBD2 (6 bases each). The germline V and J ends were trimmed by 2 bases and 2 bases, with 8 bases remaining between them. The CDR3 is 13 residues long. CDR1 and CDR2 (germline): GTSNPN, SVGIG (reference sequence). The DNA for the CDR3 is TGTGCCTGGAGTAGGGGGGTCACAGATACGCAGTATTTT. Its translation: CAWSRGVTDTQYF.

The rearrangement joins TRBV20-1 to TRBJ1-6; D is uncertain. This CDR3 contains 13 residues. In germline, CDR1 is DFQATT, CDR2 SNEGSKA (reference sequence). V lost 0 bases and J lost 8, with 8 bases in between. The CDR3 DNA follows: TGCAGTGCTAGAGATCTCGGCGATTCACCCCTCCACTTT. Translating gives CSARDLGDSPLHF.

This chain links TRBV2 with TRBJ2-7; TRBD1 matches at 7 bases. The V segment lost 4 bases and the J segment 9 bases; nucleotides outside the gene matches: 15. This CDR3 has 15 residues. The germline gives CDR1 SNHLY, CDR2 FYNNEI. The CDR3 region has the DNA TGTGCCAGCAGTGCCAACCTGGGACAGCTAAGCACGCAGTACTTC. Its translation is CASSANLGQLSTQYF.

The gene calls are TRBV3-1 and TRBJ2-5; TRBD2 matches at 10 bases. Trimming at V came to 0 bases and at J to 5 bases, leaving 6 bases not matched to a gene. The CDR3 is 16 residues long. Per the germline V gene, CDR1 is LGHDT and CDR2 is YNNKEL (reference sequence). In DNA, the CDR3 is TGTGCCAGCAGCCAAGACCCAGCGGGGGGGCGTGAGACCCAGTACTTC. It yields the protein CASSQDPAGGRETQYF.

The V call is TRBV7-2, the J call TRBJ2-1, with 8 bases aligning to TRBD2. CDR3 length: 16 amino acids. Germline trimming cut 1 base from V and 7 bases from J; bases unmatched to any gene: 9. CDR1 and CDR2 (germline): SGHTA, FQGNSA. For the CDR3, the DNA is TGTGCCAGCAGCTTAGTGTTGCGGGGGGCTAGAAATGAGCAGTTCTTC. Translating gives CASSLVLRGARNEQFF.

This chain links TRBV5-1 with TRBJ2-7; 7 nucleotides align to TRBD2. CDR1 is SGHRS and CDR2 is YFSETQ in the germline V gene. The CDR3 length is 17 residues. V lost 4 bases, J lost 2 bases, and 15 bases stayed unmatched. The CDR3 sequence: CASSRGGGGTNTYEQYF. DNA for the CDR3: TGCGCCAGCAGCCGCGGAGGTGGTGGGACTAACACCTACGAGCAGTACTTC.

This clonotype was seen a handful of times. The rearrangement links TRBV29-1 to TRBJ1-2; D uncertain. Germline V gene sequence: CDR1 SQVTM, CDR2 ANQGSEA. CDR3 length: 15 amino acids. V lost 6 bases, J lost 5 bases, and 22 bases lay in between. CDR3 DNA sequence: TGCAGCGTCGCACACTCGTCTGGACGGCTTTATGGCTACACCTTC. Translation: CSVAHSSGRLYGYTF.

Turning to this clonotype: Just one base apart from a much larger clone, this may be a read error. The chain recombines TRBV10-3 with TRBJ2-4; D possibly uses TRBD1 or TRBD2 (6 bases each). This CDR3 is built from 15 residues. Germline CDR1 reads ENHRY; CDR2 reads SYGVKD. Written as DNA, the CDR3 is TGTACCATCAGTGAAGGGGGGCTAGCCAAAAACATTCAGTACTTC. Translation gives CTISEGGLAKNIQYF.

This clonotype has a count of ten or more. Possible read error: a much larger clone is one base away. The chain employs TRBV5-1 and TRBJ2-5; no clear D gene. This CDR3 spans 13 amino acids. Germline assignment: CDR1 SGHRS and CDR2 YFSETQ. Deletions cut 4 bases from V and 2 bases from J, with 9 bases between. CDR3: CASSVYQQETQYF. The CDR3 bases are TGCGCCAGCAGCGTGTATCAACAAGAGACCCAGTACTTC.

J is TRBJ2-5 and V is TRBV5-1, with TRBD2 identical over 9 bases. Losses at the gene ends were 4 bases for V and 5 bases for J; bases not matched to a gene: 6. The CDR3 totals 14 residues. The V gene's germline CDR1 is SGHRS and CDR2 YFSETQ. The CDR3: CASSLGTSLETQYF. The CDR3 DNA reads TGCGCCAGCAGCCTTGGGACTAGCCTCGAGACCCAGTACTTC.

V and J are TRBV16 and TRBJ1-1; a possible D gene is TRBD1 (5 bases). The V end was cut by 0 bases, the J end by 8 bases, with 7 bases between. Per the germline V gene, CDR1 is KGHSY and CDR2 is FQNENV. This CDR3 has 12 residues. CDR3 bases: TGTGCCAGCAGCCAATCGGACAAGGAAGCTTTCTTT. Translated, it gives CASSQSDKEAFF.

This chain joins TRBV20-1 and TRBJ2-7; D gene ambiguous. Trimming shortened V by 6 bases and J by 7 bases, and 19 bases separated the two germline ends. There are 13 residues in the CDR3. Germline V gives CDR1 DFQATT, CDR2 SNEGSKA (reference sequence). CDR3 bases: TGCAGTGCACCGAGGACGGTCGTGGGAGAGCAGTACTTC. Translating gives CSAPRTVVGEQYF.

The chain employs TRBV12-3 or TRBV12-4 and TRBJ2-3; D is ambiguous. This CDR3 is built from 13 residues. Trimming pared 5 bases from V and 7 bases from J, leaving 13 bases between. CDR3 sequence (DNA): TGTGCCAGCAGTCTCGACGCCCGGTATACGCAGTATTTT. As protein: CASSLDARYTQYF.

This clonotype has a handful of counts. The rearrangement joins TRBV6-1 to TRBJ2-7, with D perhaps assigned TRBD1 or TRBD2 (5 bases each). V dropped 8 bases and J dropped 3 bases, with 14 bases sitting between them. This CDR3 comprises 13 residues. Germline V lookup: CDR1 MNHNS, CDR2 SASEGT. The CDR3 sequence: CASAKGSYYEQYF. Written as DNA, the CDR3 is TGTGCCAGCGCTAAGGGGAGCTACTACGAGCAGTACTTC.